The source of this TCR beta chain is a study of shared clonotypes between healthy human individuals. The wider study: Participating donors consisted of a couple of women and a few men aged 18 to 49. Study-level findings and limits: Rarefaction curves obtained for sorted subsets showed sequencing incomplete despite large depth. When naive CD4 clonotypes were compared across a handful of donors, around 5% were shared.

Repertoires were generated with immunoSEQ multiplex PCR, while TCRdb's copy carries only in-frame clones and drops some. The data contain around 2,000,000 clones, approximately 94% of them seen just once; the ten biggest clones take up about 1.1%. V gave up 1 base and J gave up 4 bases, with 11 bases separating them. Per germline, CDR1 MGHRA and CDR2 YSYEKL. The CDR3 extends over 15 amino acids. CD8 cells classed as naive were CD45RO-negative and positively selected for CCR7, excluding terminally differentiated effector memory CD45RA+ cells. Free of recent acute infections or vaccinations, the donors were healthy HIV-negative adults. Comments on this clone: The antigen is undetermined.

Source material: naive CD8+ T cells sorted from blood. V usage is TRBV4-1 and J usage is TRBJ1-5; no clear D. The origin of this receptor is a man in his late teens or twenties in good health. This CDR3 reads CASSQGSDPNQPQHF. For the CDR3, the DNA is TGCGCCAGCAGCCAAGGGAGCGACCCGAATCAGCCCCAGCATTTT.